This T cell receptor beta chain originates from a study of blood T cell repertoires in COVID-19 (dated by TCRdb to between 2020 and 2021). Study-level background: Samples covering the acute and convalescent phases of COVID-19 were provided by collaborators in the United States, Italy and Spain. The prospective study material was composed of cDNA or gDNA derived from T cells, B-cell-depleted T cells, or PBMCs. Subjects who had been exposed to COVID-19, were actively infected with it, or had recovered from it provided the deeply sampled blood TCRbeta repertoires that made up the dataset. A freely available public database, intended as a resource for researchers studying the immune response to SARS-CoV-2, is where the repertoires were released. The samples were drawn from the first 160 participants of the ongoing ImmuneRACE study and from 950 to 1,500 subjects provided by 6 global collaborators. Nearly every sample came with metadata listing a de-identified subject ID, COVID-19 status, age in years and sex. HLA class I and class II types, where available, came from metadata supplied by the sample provider rather than from assay-based typing.

TCRbeta CDR3 regions were amplified from genomic DNA by means of the immunoSEQ Assay, a bias-controlled multiplex PCR. In the original analysis: The number of nucleated cells in each sample was estimated from the amplification of reference gene primers within the assay. Sequence reads were collapsed and filtered to measure the absolute abundance of every unique TCRbeta CDR3 rearrangement. For each sample, productive Simpson clonality was calculated as the square root of Simpson's diversity index over productive rearrangements. This immuneACCESS table, as held by TCRdb, lists in-frame sequences with V and J called but not all clones. Of the missing ones, under half trace to an unresolved V gene in checked studies; the others have no known cause. The DNA gave D and trimming, while V, J and clone size come from that table. In all, the sample holds more than 40,000 clones, and approximately 86% of those were seen once. Of the sample, around 3% is held by the ten largest clones.

V and J lose 1 base and 10 bases, and a span of 13 bases separates them. Measured from the cysteine to the phenylalanine, the CDR3 is 14 residues long. Kept here is only the CDR3 DNA, which spans 42 bases and is read in frame from base 1. Sequences LGHDT (CDR1) and YNNKEL (CDR2) are obtained from the germline V gene (reference sequence). The collaborating institutions used their own protocols to collect whole blood in K2EDTA tubes. For TCRbeta analysis, collaborators shipped samples in one of three forms: frozen whole blood, isolated PBMCs, or DNA extracted from either of those sample types. Study-wide conclusions, independent of this receptor: The quantity of clinical and demographic metadata differed by source and by participant and was supplied without curation.

Concerning this clone itself: Its antigen specificity is not known. Base qualities are not provided; no much larger clone lies one nucleotide away.

The sequenced material came from peripheral blood. This receptor was obtained from an elderly woman with acute or convalescent COVID-19. The chain uses TRBV3-1 (or the pseudogene TRBV3-2) and TRBJ1-4; the D gene is perhaps TRBD1, on 5 matching bases. The CDR3 has the sequence CASSQVAGRGKLFF. Read as DNA, the sequence is TGTGCCAGCAGCCAAGTAGCAGGGCGTGGAAAACTGTTTTTT.